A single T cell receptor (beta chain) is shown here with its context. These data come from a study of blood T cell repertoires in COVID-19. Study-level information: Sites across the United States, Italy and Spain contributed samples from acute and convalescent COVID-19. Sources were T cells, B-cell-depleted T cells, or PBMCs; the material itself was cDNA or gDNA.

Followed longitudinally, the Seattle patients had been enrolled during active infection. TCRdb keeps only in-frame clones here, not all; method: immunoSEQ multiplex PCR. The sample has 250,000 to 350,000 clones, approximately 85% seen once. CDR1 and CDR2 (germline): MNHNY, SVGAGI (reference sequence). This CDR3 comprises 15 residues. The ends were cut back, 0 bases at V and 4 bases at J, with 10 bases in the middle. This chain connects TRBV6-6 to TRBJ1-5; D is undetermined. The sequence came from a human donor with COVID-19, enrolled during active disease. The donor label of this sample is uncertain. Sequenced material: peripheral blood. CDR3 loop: CASSYSAEQNQPQHF. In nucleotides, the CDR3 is TGTGCCAGCAGTTACTCGGCAGAACAGAATCAGCCCCAGCATTTT.